The 6 T cell receptor beta chains given below trace back to one sample, sequenced in a study of control samples from healthy donors and cancer patients. TCRdb's copy holds only in-frame clones and misses some; the assay was immunoSEQ multiplex PCR. The sample has some 220,000 clones; 85% to 95% are singletons. The material sequenced was blood. These receptors came from a man between 45 and 60 years old in good health.

The rearrangement links TRBV10-2 to TRBJ1-5; D unresolved. Per germline, CDR1 WSHSY and CDR2 SAAADI. V was clipped by 2 bases and J by 3 bases, with 8 bases between them. The CDR3 runs to 14 residues. CDR3 sequence (DNA): TGCGCCAGCAGTGAGATGCAGGTCAATCAGCCCCAGCATTTT. This gives the protein CASSEMQVNQPQHF.

The CDR3 protein is CASSIDRGGTQYF. The CDR3 nucleotides read TGTGCCAGTAGTATAGATAGGGGGGGTACGCAGTATTTT. J is TRBJ2-3 and V is TRBV19; tentative D call: TRBD2 (7 bases). The CDR3 has 13 amino acids. Trimming removed 0 bases from V and 8 bases from J, with 9 bases in between. Germline CDR1 LNHDA, CDR2 SQIVND (reference sequence).

The chain employs TRBV19 and TRBJ1-3; 7 nucleotides align to TRBD1. Germline assignment: CDR1 LNHDA and CDR2 SQIVND (reference sequence). V dropped 5 bases and J dropped 3; count of bases not matched to a gene: 13. This CDR3 contains 17 residues. CDR3 DNA sequence: TGTGCCAGTAGTGACCGGAATCTAAGGGACAGTGGAAACACCATATATTTT. Translated: CASSDRNLRDSGNTIYF.

This rearrangement joins TRBV9 to TRBJ2-1; D remains unclear. This CDR3 region has 16 residues. The germline CDR1 and CDR2 sequences are SGDLS and YYNGEE. V was shortened by 0 bases and J by 5 bases, with 15 bases between the two germline ends. CDR3 loop: CASSVVSAPYDNEQFF. The CDR3 DNA reads TGTGCCAGCAGCGTAGTATCGGCTCCCTACGACAATGAGCAGTTCTTC.

The CDR3 sequence is CASSHKAGTALPYEQYF. For the CDR3, the DNA is TGTGCCAGCAGTCATAAAGCCGGGACAGCGCTCCCCTACGAGCAGTACTTC. This sequence joins TRBV27 and TRBJ2-7, with 7 bases that match TRBD1. With V trimmed by 5 bases and J by 2 bases, 15 bases remained unmatched. There are 17 residues in the CDR3. Germline V lookup: CDR1 MNHEY, CDR2 SMNVEV (reference sequence).

The chain uses TRBV29-1 and TRBJ2-3; D is perhaps TRBD2 (5 bases). Germline V CDR1 and CDR2: SQVTM, ANQGSEA. The length of the CDR3 is 14 residues. The V gene lost 3 bases and the J gene lost 4 bases, with 14 bases spanning the gap. The CDR3 loop reads CSVEAPGLADTQYF. CDR3 coding DNA: TGCAGCGTTGAGGCCCCCGGACTCGCAGATACGCAGTATTTT.